The 16 T cell receptor beta chains below come from one sample, sequenced in a study of spatial heterogeneity in lung cancer. TCRdb recomputed calls from the 5' RACE reads with MiXCR, one row per CDR3 protein. The sample yields 8,500 to 10,000 distinct CDR3 sequences, over 3% seen once. Time point described: blood taken at disease recurrence. Whole RNA came from tumor, nontumor lung or frozen PBMC and was sequenced without being sorted. The material was PBMCs, obtained at recurrence. The receptors were gathered from a female donor with early-stage non-small cell lung cancer.

This clonotype was seen more than once but under ten times. This beta chain is an unintended read in a library built for alpha chains; its size means little. This chain connects TRBV24-1 to TRBJ2-2; a possible D gene is TRBD1 (5 bases). This CDR3 is built from 13 residues. CDR1 KGHDR and CDR2 SFDVKD come from the germline V gene. V shed 3 bases and J shed 6 bases, with 7 bases lying between them. CDR3 DNA sequence: TGTGCCACCAGTGATCAGGGCCCCGGGGAGCTGTTTTTT. It specifies CATSDQGPGELFF.

This clonotype was found many times. Because this beta chain is a stray read in a library intended to capture alpha chains, its abundance should not be given much weight. The rearrangement links TRBV27 to TRBJ1-6; no clear D. This CDR3 has 14 residues. V was shortened by 3 bases and J by 10 bases, with 13 bases between the two germline ends. Germline V lookup: CDR1 MNHEY, CDR2 SMNVEV (reference sequence). The CDR3 spells CASSLGSLVSPLHF. CDR3 in DNA: TGTGCCAGCAGTTTGGGGAGTTTGGTGTCACCCCTCCACTTT.

The table lists this clonotype with many counts. Because this beta chain is a stray read in a library intended to capture alpha chains, its abundance should not be given much weight. V is TRBV6-5 and J is TRBJ1-1; the D gene is possibly TRBD1 (5 bases). Per the germline V gene, CDR1 is MNHEY and CDR2 is SVGAGI. The CDR3 runs to 13 residues. V was cut by 2 bases and J by 4 bases, with 8 bases left in between. The CDR3, as DNA: TGTGCCAGCAGTTACGGGACGGCCACTGAAGCTTTCTTT. Its protein product is CASSYGTATEAFF.

This clonotype was detected many times. This beta chain lies outside the target of a library built for alpha chains; its clone size means little. The chain couples TRBV2 to TRBJ2-1; maybe TRBD1 (5 bases). V was pared by 6 bases and J by 0 bases, with 9 bases between. Germline CDR1 and CDR2: SNHLY and FYNNEI. The CDR3 runs to 14 residues. CDR3 coding DNA: TGTGCCAGCAGCAGGGCTAGCTCCTACAATGAGCAGTTCTTC. The encoded protein is CASSRASSYNEQFF.

This clonotype was recorded at least ten times. One end of the junction varies from germline; a read error may be responsible. This beta chain was picked up by a library intended for alpha chains and is off target, so its count carries little meaning. The rearrangement links TRBV28 to TRBJ2-7; D might be TRBD1 or TRBD2, each matching 6 bases. In germline, CDR1 is MDHEN, CDR2 SYDVKM. This CDR3 region has 13 residues. The CDR3 region has the DNA TGTGCCACCAGTAGGGGGGCAGGGTACGAGCAGTACTTC. Amino acid sequence: CATSRGAGYEQYF.

This clonotype has at least ten counts. This beta chain is a stray sequence in a library constructed for alpha chains; its clone size is not meaningful. This sequence joins TRBV25-1 and TRBJ1-1; tentative D call: TRBD1 (6 bases). The CDR3 length is 14 residues. The ends were cut back, 3 bases at V and 1 base at J, with 9 bases in the middle. Looked up from germline, CDR1 is MGHDK and CDR2 is SYGVNS. The CDR3 coding sequence is TGTGCCAGCAGTGAGGCGGGACAGAACACTGAAGCTTTCTTT. Protein: CASSEAGQNTEAFF.

This clonotype has a count of ten or more. This beta chain turned up in a library designed for alpha chains; as an off-target read, its abundance says little. The chain links TRBV6-1 to TRBJ1-5; tentatively, D is TRBD1 (5 bases). Germline values: CDR1 MNHNS, CDR2 SASEGT. Trimming took 0 bases from V and 0 from J, leaving 6 bases between them. The CDR3 contains 15 residues. CDR3 coding DNA: TGTGCCAGCAGTGAAGCGGGGCATAGCAATCAGCCCCAGCATTTT. This encodes CASSEAGHSNQPQHF.

This clonotype is categorized as medium-sized. This beta chain is a stray sequence in a library constructed for alpha chains; its clone size is not meaningful. The chain is built from TRBV7-9 and TRBJ2-7; 7 bases fit TRBD2. The CDR3 runs 13 residues. The trim removed 7 bases at V and 0 bases at J, leaving 3 bases unmatched. The germline gives CDR1 SEHNR, CDR2 FQNEAQ (reference sequence). The CDR3 nucleotides read TGTGCCAGCAAAAGCGGGGCCTCCTACGAGCAGTACTTC. Its translation is CASKSGASYEQYF.

By sample share, this clonotype is medium-sized. This beta chain is an off-target read within a library intended for alpha chains, so its frequency means little. The V gene is TRBV5-5, the J gene TRBJ2-5; D is possibly TRBD1 (6 bases). The germline gives CDR1 SGHKS, CDR2 YYEKEE (reference sequence). The CDR3 extends over 13 amino acids. With 3 bases removed from V and 3 bases from J, the gap between germline ends came to 9 bases. The CDR3 nucleotides read TGTGCCAGCAGCTGGGCAGGGGAAGAGACCCAGTACTTC. It translates to CASSWAGEETQYF.

By sample share, this clonotype is medium-sized. This beta chain represents an off-target read in a library built for alpha chains; its size is of limited meaning. The chain carries TRBV4-2 and TRBJ2-3; D is unclear. CDR3 length: 13 amino acids. Looked up from germline, CDR1 is LGHNA and CDR2 is YNFKEQ. Trimming cost V 4 bases and J 5 bases, with 10 bases left between them. CDR3 nucleotide sequence: TGTGCCAGCAGCCCCTCCCAAAGAGATACGCAGTATTTT. Residues: CASSPSQRDTQYF.

This clonotype qualifies as medium-sized. The size of this beta chain means little, since it is a stray read in a library made for alpha chains. The V call is TRBV29-1, the J call TRBJ1-1, with D perhaps TRBD1 (6 bases). Trimming removed 4 bases from V and 0 bases from J, with 15 bases in between. This CDR3 comprises 15 residues. Germline-derived CDR1 and CDR2 are SQVTM and ANQGSEA. CDR3 in amino acids: CSVVGRDTLNTEAFF. In DNA form, the CDR3 reads TGCAGCGTTGTGGGGCGGGACACATTGAACACTGAAGCTTTCTTT.

In its sample, this clonotype was seen many times. This beta chain lies outside the target of a library built for alpha chains; its clone size means little. V is TRBV20-1 and J is TRBJ2-7; D unresolved. This CDR3 contains 12 residues. With 6 bases removed from V and 0 bases from J, the gap between germline ends came to 9 bases. Per the germline V gene, CDR1 is DFQATT and CDR2 is SNEGSKA (reference sequence). The CDR3 nucleotides are TGCAGTGCCCCCCGGGCCTCCTACGAGCAGTACTTC. It codes for CSAPRASYEQYF.

This clonotype is medium-sized. As an off-target read in a library built for alpha chains, this beta chain has a frequency of little significance. The chain has TRBV29-1 and TRBJ1-4; D gene ambiguous. The CDR3 is made up of 14 amino acids. V dropped 4 bases and J dropped 8 bases, with 17 bases sitting between them. CDR1 is SQVTM, CDR2 ANQGSEA, per germline. CDR3 nucleotide sequence: TGCAGCGTTGTGGGAGCCTCATCTTCCGAAAAACTGTTTTTT. Protein: CSVVGASSSEKLFF. Variable domain in full (rest from reference TRBV29-1 and TRBJ1-4): SAVISQKPSRDICQRGTSLTIQCQVDSQVTMMFWYRQQPGQSLTLIATANQGSEATYESGFVIDKFPISRPNLTFSTLTVSNMSPEDSSIYLCSVVGASSSEKLFFGSGTQLSVL.

This clonotype was seen many times. A library made for alpha chains picked up this beta chain off target, so its size means little. The V gene is TRBV29-1, the J gene TRBJ2-4, with D uncertain. V lost 2 bases, J lost 0 bases, and 11 bases lay in between. Per germline, CDR1 SQVTM and CDR2 ANQGSEA. The CDR3 consists of 15 residues. The CDR3 loop reads CSVEYPTLAKNIQYF. DNA for the CDR3: TGCAGCGTTGAATACCCAACACTAGCCAAAAACATTCAGTACTTC.

This clonotype has a count of ten or more. This beta chain is a stray sequence in a library constructed for alpha chains; its clone size is not meaningful. The chain carries TRBV5-1 and TRBJ1-1; no clear D. This CDR3 is 14 amino acids long. Germline V gene lookup returns CDR1 SGHRS and CDR2 YFSETQ. V was clipped by 1 base and J by 4 bases, with 11 bases between them. The CDR3 coding sequence is TGCGCCAGCAGCTTGCAGAAGGGAGGCACTGAAGCTTTCTTT. This codes for CASSLQKGGTEAFF.

At least ten counts were recorded for this clonotype. Since the library was made to target alpha chains, this beta chain is a stray read and its abundance is not meaningful. The chain employs TRBV10-3 and TRBJ1-5, with D tentatively TRBD1 (5 bases). V gave up 11 bases and J gave up 7 bases, with 15 bases separating them. CDR3 size: 12 residues. The V gene's germline CDR1 is ENHRY and CDR2 SYGVKD. CDR3 in DNA: TGTGCCGCCAAGACAGAGCCGCAGCCCCAGCATTTT. Residues: CAAKTEPQPQHF.